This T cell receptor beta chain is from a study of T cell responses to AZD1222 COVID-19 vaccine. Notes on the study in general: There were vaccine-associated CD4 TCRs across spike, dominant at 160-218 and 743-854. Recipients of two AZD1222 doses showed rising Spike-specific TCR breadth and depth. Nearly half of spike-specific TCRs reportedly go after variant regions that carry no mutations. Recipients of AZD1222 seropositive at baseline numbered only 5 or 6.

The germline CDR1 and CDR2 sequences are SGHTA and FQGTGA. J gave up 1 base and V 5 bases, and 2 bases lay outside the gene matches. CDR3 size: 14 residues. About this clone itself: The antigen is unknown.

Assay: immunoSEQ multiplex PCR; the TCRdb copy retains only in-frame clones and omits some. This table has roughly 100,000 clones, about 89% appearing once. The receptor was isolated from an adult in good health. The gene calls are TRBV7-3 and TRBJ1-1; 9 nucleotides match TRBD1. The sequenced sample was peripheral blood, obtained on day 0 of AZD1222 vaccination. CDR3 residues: CASSQGQGNTEAFF. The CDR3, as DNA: TGTGCCAGCAGCCAGGGACAGGGGAACACTGAAGCTTTCTTT.